A single T cell receptor beta chain is shown here with its context. The source of the sample is a study of control samples from healthy donors and cancer patients. Only in-frame clones appear in the TCRdb table, and some are missing; sequencing was by immunoSEQ multiplex PCR. The sample has approximately 100,000 clones, roughly 92% seen once. Trimming removed 2 bases from V and 7 bases from J, with 9 bases in between. The CDR3 consists of 13 residues. The sequence derives from a human donor in good health. The donor label of this sample is uncertain. The sequenced material came from blood. The rearrangement uses TRBV12-3 or TRBV12-4 and TRBJ2-1, with D unclear. This CDR3 is CASSLKGWNEQFF. In DNA, the CDR3 is TGTGCCAGCAGTTTAAAGGGTTGGAATGAGCAGTTCTTC.